The clone carrying this TCR beta chain was detected a few times. What it binds is unknown. This specimen belongs to a study of cytomegalovirus exposure and HLA in healthy donors. Study observations and caveats: TCR beta V- and J-gene trimming, according to a later analysis, was linked to a missense DCLRE1C variant. Serostatus for CMV was the only available immune exposure information.

PCR primers comprised 60 Vbeta and 13 Jbeta primers. Generated by immunoSEQ multiplex PCR, the TCRdb table keeps only in-frame clones and is missing some. This sample has 110,000 to 150,000 clones, with around three quarters found just once. Material for sequencing was PBMCs. The TCR sequence derives from an older woman in good health and CMV-seropositive.

This CDR3 reads CASSSGTGDVSNQPQHF. The CDR3 bases are TGTGCCAGCAGCTCCGGGACAGGGGATGTGAGCAATCAGCCCCAGCATTTT. The chain recombines TRBV5-6 with TRBJ1-5; 10 positions agree with TRBD1. V lost 3 bases, J lost 1 base, and 7 bases stayed unmatched. This CDR3 is 17 amino acids long. Germline loops: CDR1 SGHDT, CDR2 YYEEEE.